A selection of T cell receptor beta chains follows, all from one sample in a study of CD8 T cells in Susac syndrome. TCRdb re-called the immunoSEQ multiplex PCR reads through MiXCR, storing one row per CDR3 protein. The data contain 200,000 or so distinct CDR3 sequences, 95% of them singletons. Source material: CD8+ T cells from PBMCs. All receptors derive from a human donor with Susac syndrome. CDR3s include the opening cysteine and the closing phenylalanine or tryptophan. The D gene is left open where the match is weak. Size is omitted from some rows. Given values are once, few, many or a class for expanded clones.

d_call | j_call | cdr3_length | clone_size | v_call | cdr3_nt | cdr3_aa
TRBD1 | TRBJ2-5 | 13 | NA | TRBV20-1 | TGCAGTGCGTGCCGGACAGGGATGGAGACCCAGTACTTC | CSACRTGMETQYF
NA | TRBJ1-1 | 12 | NA | TRBV19 | TGTGCCAGTAGTATAGTGGGCCAAGAAGCTTTCTTT | CASSIVGQEAFF
NA | TRBJ2-1 | 15 | NA | TRBV5-4 | TGTGCCAGCAGCCCGACTCTCAAGACTTACAATGAGCAGTTCTTC | CASSPTLKTYNEQFF
NA | TRBJ2-1 | 12 | NA | TRBV12-3/TRBV12-4 | TGTGCCAGCAGTTTAGGAATATATGAGCAGTTCTTC | CASSLGIYEQFF
TRBD1 | TRBJ2-3 | 15 | NA | TRBV7-9 | TGTGCCAGCAGCCGACAGGGGGCAGGCACAGATACGCAGTATTTT | CASSRQGAGTDTQYF
TRBD2 | TRBJ2-7 | 16 | NA | TRBV4-2 | TGTGCCAGCAGCCAAGATCTGTGGACTAGCGTGGAGGAGCAGTACTTC | CASSQDLWTSVEEQYF
NA | TRBJ1-5 | 13 | NA | TRBV4-1 | TGCGCCAGCAGCCAAGCTACGCATCAGCCCCAGCATTTT | CASSQATHQPQHF
TRBD1 | TRBJ2-7 | 16 | NA | TRBV5-1 | TGCGCCAGCAGCTCACCGGGACAGGGGGTCGCCTACGAGCAGTACTTC | CASSSPGQGVAYEQYF
NA | TRBJ1-5 | 13 | NA | TRBV5-6 | TGTGCCAGCAGCTTGACAGTGAATGGAGCCCAGCATTTT | CASSLTVNGAQHF
TRBD1 | TRBJ2-1 | 16 | NA | TRBV20-1 | TGCAGTGGGAGGCAAAAGGGGGCCAAGGTCGACAATGAGCAGTTCTTC | CSGRQKGAKVDNEQFF
TRBD2 | TRBJ2-7 | 16 | once | TRBV6-5 | TGTGCCAGCAGTTACGGCGAGCGGGGATCTCTCTACGAGCAGTACTTC | CASSYGERGSLYEQYF
TRBD2 | TRBJ2-4 | 16 | once | TRBV5-4 | TGTGCCAGCAGCTTGGCTAGCGGAGAAGCCAAAAACATTCAGTACTTC | CASSLASGEAKNIQYF
NA | TRBJ2-7 | 12 | NA | TRBV29-1 | TGCAGCGTTGGAATCACCTCCTACGAGCAGTACTTC | CSVGITSYEQYF
NA | TRBJ1-1 | 13 | NA | TRBV5-1 | TGCGCCAGCAGCGCGGAAGGATACACTGAAGCTTTCTTT | CASSAEGYTEAFF
TRBD2 | TRBJ2-7 | 15 | NA | TRBV28 | TGTGCCAGCAGTTTGTCTCCCGGGAGGGAAAGGGAGCAGTACTTC | CASSLSPGREREQYF
NA | TRBJ2-1 | 14 | NA | TRBV7-9 | TGTGCCAGCAGCTGGTTAGGGCCGGGCAATGAGCAGTTCTTC | CASSWLGPGNEQFF
NA | TRBJ1-1 | 16 | NA | TRBV29-1 | TGCAGCGTCGGGGGGGGGAGGGAAGATGGTAACACTGAAGCTTTCTTT | CSVGGGREDGNTEAFF
NA | TRBJ1-2 | 14 | NA | TRBV20-1 | TGCAGTGCTAGAGATAATGGGGTTATGGGAGGCTACACCTTC | CSARDNGVMGGYTF
NA | TRBJ2-3 | 15 | NA | TRBV5-7 | TGTGCCAGCAGCCCCCAGGGGGGGTGCACAGATACGCAGTATTTT | CASSPQGGCTDTQYF
TRBD2 | TRBJ2-5 | 15 | NA | TRBV11-2 | TGTGCCAGCAGCTCACTAGCGGGAGAGGGCGAGACCCAGTACTTC | CASSSLAGEGETQYF
TRBD2 | TRBJ2-7 | 15 | NA | TRBV20-1 | TGCAGTGCTAGTGTGCTAGCGGGAGGGCTGGAAGAGCAGTACTTC | CSASVLAGGLEEQYF
TRBD1 | TRBJ2-7 | 15 | NA | TRBV18 | TGTGCCAGCTCACCAGGGACAGGGATCAACTACGAGCAGTACTTC | CASSPGTGINYEQYF
TRBD2 | TRBJ2-3 | 16 | NA | TRBV2 | TGTGCCAGCAGTGAAGGTAGCGGGGGCAGCACAGATACGCAGTATTTT | CASSEGSGGSTDTQYF
TRBD1 | TRBJ2-3 | 15 | once | TRBV12-3/TRBV12-4 | TGTGCCAGCAGCCGTTCGGACAGGGTAACAGATACGCAGTATTTT | CASSRSDRVTDTQYF
TRBD1 | TRBJ1-4 | 15 | NA | TRBV30 | TGTGCCTGGAGTGGAAAGGACAGGGAAAATGAAAAACTGTTTTTT | CAWSGKDRENEKLFF
NA | TRBJ2-3 | 15 | NA | TRBV19 | TGTGCCAGTAGTCCCCGGAGCCTTAGCACAGATACGCAGTATTTT | CASSPRSLSTDTQYF
TRBD1 | TRBJ2-2 | 17 | once | TRBV11-2 | TGTGCCAGCAGCTCGGATGGGACAGGGCAGAACACCGGGGAGCTGTTTTTT | CASSSDGTGQNTGELFF
TRBD1 | TRBJ1-1 | 14 | NA | TRBV7-9 | TGTGCCAGCAGCGATCCGGGACAGGGGGTAGAAGCTTTCTTT | CASSDPGQGVEAFF
NA | TRBJ2-5 | 12 | NA | TRBV11-2 | TGTGCCAGCAGCTCAATACGAGAGACCCAGTACTTC | CASSSIRETQYF
NA | TRBJ1-5 | 15 | NA | TRBV7-2 | TGTGCCAGCAGCTTAGCAGGGGCCCGCAATCAGCCCCAGCATTTT | CASSLAGARNQPQHF
NA | TRBJ2-3 | 15 | NA | TRBV6-1 | TGTGCCAGCAGTGAAGACCGACCGACTACAGATACGCAGTATTTT | CASSEDRPTTDTQYF
NA | TRBJ2-3 | 15 | NA | TRBV4-2 | TGTGCCAGCAGCGAAAAGGGGGGCCTGGCAGATACGCAGTATTTT | CASSEKGGLADTQYF
TRBD1 | TRBJ1-2 | 16 | once | TRBV9 | TGTGCCAGCAGCGGCGACAGGGACCGCCTTGGCTATGGCTACACCTTC | CASSGDRDRLGYGYTF
NA | TRBJ1-5 | 14 | NA | TRBV24-1 | TGTGCCACCAGTATCTGGGGCGGGAATCAGCCCCAGCATTTT | CATSIWGGNQPQHF
NA | TRBJ2-5 | 15 | NA | TRBV7-9 | TGTGCCAGCAGCTTATCGACAGGCGGGGGAAAGACCCAGTACTTC | CASSLSTGGGKTQYF
NA | TRBJ2-3 | 13 | once | TRBV30 | TGTGCCTGGAGTGGTACGGGGACAGATACGCAGTATTTT | CAWSGTGTDTQYF
NA | TRBJ1-3 | 17 | NA | TRBV7-8 | TGTGCCAGCAGCTTAGTAGTGGAGCCTTTCTCTGGAAACACCATATATTTT | CASSLVVEPFSGNTIYF
NA | TRBJ2-7 | 14 | NA | TRBV11-2 | TGTGCCAGCAGCTTAGATCCCCATGCCTACGAGCAGTACTTC | CASSLDPHAYEQYF
NA | TRBJ2-5 | 14 | NA | TRBV29-1 | TGCAGCGTTGAGCGGGACATGAGGTCAGAGACCCAGTACTTC | CSVERDMRSETQYF
TRBD2 | TRBJ2-1 | 14 | NA | TRBV20-1 | TGCAGTGCTACTAGCGGGGGGAATCACAATGAGCAGTTCTTC | CSATSGGNHNEQFF
TRBD2 | TRBJ2-3 | 15 | NA | TRBV12-3/TRBV12-4 | TGTGCCAGCAGTCTAAGCGGTAGCGGGAGGGATACGCAGTATTTT | CASSLSGSGRDTQYF